A selection of T cell receptor beta chains follows, all from one sample in a study of T-cell memory formation after mild COVID-19. Each CDR3 protein is one row after TCRdb ran MiXCR on the 5' RACE reads. The sample lists 450,000 to 650,000 distinct CDR3 sequences; more than 15% were seen once. Sequencing input: PBMCs or a T cell subset sorted from them (not recorded which). The receptors here all came from an adult woman who had mild COVID-19 (a few samples of this study predate the infection). Cell type and time point are not known. Both conserved end residues are part of each CDR3. Fields, in order: V gene, CDR3 protein.

TRBV15	CATSTSGGHDVNTEAFF
TRBV27	CASGADPISPLHF
TRBV20-1	CSAPGLAGMYNEQFF
TRBV7-9	CASSPRDRTEAFF
TRBV7-9	CASSERQNTQETQYF
TRBV6-1	CASSESDSYSVDEQFF
TRBV13	CASSRTDRVGGYTF
TRBV2	CASVGQGTEAFF
TRBV5-5	CASSPQAGSFLRDNEQFF
TRBV29-1	CSVEDWAGSGANVLTF
TRBV3-1	CASSQTGFRTEAFF
TRBV12-3/TRBV12-4	CASSFGQRGAEAFF
TRBV6-5	CASSYSAFSSYNEQFF
TRBV7-9	CASSLQQSGRETQYF
TRBV9	CASTKSGRRGNEQFF
TRBV18	CASSPPDRDTQYF
TRBV6-6	CASSYRGFTGELFF
TRBV6-1	CASSEYMGQALYEQYF
TRBV3-1	CASSHLVLEFTDTQYF
TRBV5-1	CASSLVGTGEQYF
TRBV7-9	CASSHSGALGTGELFF
TRBV6-2/TRBV6-3	CASSPPGTGVYEQYF
TRBV7-3	CASSSRPVGETQYF
TRBV7-9	CASSLVRDRVFF
TRBV19	CASSAGQGMYEQYF
TRBV18	CASSFGGTLSYEQYF
TRBV20-1	CSASRQPNTGELFF
TRBV12-3/TRBV12-4	CASSPTGGSGANVLTF
TRBV5-1	CASSLATTYEQYF
TRBV7-9	CASANPLAGNTGELFF
TRBV7-2	CASSYPATGQHSPLHF
TRBV7-6	CASSSRQVAGEQFF
TRBV7-3	CDSSSAGTGENTIYF
TRBV5-1	CASSTRDYSTGELFF
TRBV7-3	CASSLTRVSNTGELFF
TRBV9	CASSVVGSGGNTGELFF
TRBV12-3/TRBV12-4	CASRSQGSNEKLFF
TRBV18	CASSPRNEKLFF
TRBV4-1	CASSQWRSSGNTIYF
TRBV5-1	CASSWAPGQSNSPLHF
TRBV27	CASSSGLPYEQYF
TRBV6-5	CASSYWGGTGDSPLHF
TRBV7-6	CASSLGAGGEQYF
TRBV12-3/TRBV12-4	CASSFSTSTDTQYF
TRBV9	CASSGPGTWDTQYF
TRBV24-1	CATSDFLRGRETQYF
TRBV5-6	CASSPGHSLYEQYF
TRBV5-6	CASSLGRWGETQYF
TRBV19	CASNTGHTGANVLTF
TRBV12-3/TRBV12-4	CASSLTPGSSPGELFF
TRBV27	CASSLILATDTQYF
TRBV9	CASSVAPGPSSGANVLTF
TRBV20-1	CSARVPGLAGGPADTQYF
TRBV2	CASSEDYGSYEQYF
TRBV4-1	CASSQEGGQGDTEAFF